The 15 T cell receptor beta chains in this list originate from one sample, sequenced in a study of hypomethylating agent response in myelodysplastic syndrome. Repertoires were generated with immunoSEQ multiplex PCR, while TCRdb's copy carries only in-frame clones and drops some. The sample yields almost 7,500 clones, around 84% seen once. Material: bone marrow, obtained before or after starting hypomethylating agent treatment for myelodysplastic syndrome (not recorded which). These receptor sequences come from a human donor with myelodysplastic syndrome.

This sequence joins TRBV11-2 and TRBJ2-3; D may be TRBD1 (6 bases). CDR1 and CDR2 (germline): SGHAT, FQNNGV. CDR3 size: 16 residues. Trimming stripped 1 base from V and 0 bases from J, with 11 bases between. Here the CDR3 reads CASSLGWDTSTDTQYF. CDR3 nucleotides: TGTGCCAGCAGCTTAGGATGGGACACCAGCACAGATACGCAGTATTTT.

This chain links TRBV11-3 with TRBJ1-1, with D unclear. V was cut by 0 bases and J by 5 bases, with 7 bases left in between. CDR1 and CDR2 from the germline V gene are SGHNT and YENEEA. This CDR3 region has 13 residues. CDR3 nucleotide sequence: TGTGCCAGCAGCTTAGATGGATTTACTGAAGCTTTCTTT. Residues: CASSLDGFTEAFF. The full variable domain, rest sourced from reference TRBV11-3 and TRBJ1-1, is EAGVVQSPRYKIIEKKQPVAFWCNPISGHNTLYWYLQNLGQGPELLIRYENEEAVDDSQLPKDRFSAERLKGVDSTLKIQPAELGDSAVYLCASSLDGFTEAFFGQGTRLTVV.

This chain joins TRBV7-2 and TRBJ1-1; D is uncertain. CDR1 SGHTA and CDR2 FQGNSA come from the germline V gene. The CDR3 covers 13 residues. Trimming took off 1 base at V and 8 bases at J, with 11 bases between the two ends. CDR3 amino acids: CASSLVRAGEAFF. CDR3 nucleotide sequence: TGTGCCAGCAGCTTAGTGCGGGCGGGGGAAGCTTTCTTT. Together with reference TRBV7-2 and TRBJ1-1, the CDR3 gives the full variable domain: GAGVSQSPSNKVTEKGKDVELRCDPISGHTALYWYRQSLGQGLEFLIYFQGNSAPDKSGLPSDRFSAERTGGSVSTLTIQRTQQEDSAVYLCASSLVRAGEAFFGQGTRLTVV.

The gene calls are TRBV30 and TRBJ1-1, with a tentative D call TRBD1 (6 bases). The V and J ends lost 4 bases and 5 bases respectively, with 11 bases between them. CDR3 length: 12 amino acids. The germline V gene has CDR1 GTSNPN and CDR2 SVGIG (reference sequence). The DNA for the CDR3 is TGTGCCTGGACAGGGGTAGGAACTGAAGCTTTCTTT. This sequence encodes CAWTGVGTEAFF.

The chain carries TRBV5-4 and TRBJ2-3, with D possibly called TRBD1 or TRBD2 (5 bases each). CDR3 size: 16 residues. Germline V gives CDR1 SGHNT, CDR2 YYREEE (reference sequence). V gave up 5 bases and J gave up 6 bases, with 22 bases separating them. DNA for the CDR3: TGTGCCAGCAGTCCCGACCTGAGGGGATTAGGGGATACGCAGTATTTT. Translated, it gives CASSPDLRGLGDTQYF.

This chain joins TRBV4-1 and TRBJ1-2, with 9 bases fitting TRBD1. Germline trimming cut 1 base from V and 3 bases from J; bases unmatched to any gene: 6. Germline CDR1 is MGHRA and CDR2 is YSYEKL. This CDR3 is built from 16 residues. The CDR3 nucleotides are TGCGCCAGCAGCCAAGGTACAGGGGGCCCTCACTATGGCTACACCTTC. Protein sequence: CASSQGTGGPHYGYTF.

V and J are TRBV2 and TRBJ2-2, with unresolved D. Germline CDR1 and CDR2: SNHLY and FYNNEI. The CDR3 covers 12 residues. Trimming left V 6 bases short and J 5 bases short, with 7 bases between. In DNA, the CDR3 is TGTGCCAGCAGAGGTCCAACCGGGGAGCTGTTTTTT. This codes for CASRGPTGELFF.

This clone has only one observation. The chain combines TRBV5-8 with TRBJ2-1, with D hard to call. V shed 4 bases and J shed 6 bases, with 5 bases lying between them. This CDR3 is built from 11 residues. Germline V gives CDR1 SGHTS, CDR2 YDEGEE. The DNA of the CDR3 is TGTGCCAGCAGCAGAACCAATGAGCAGTTCTTC. Translating gives CASSRTNEQFF.

This clone has just a few counts. The chain joins TRBV2 to TRBJ2-7; 7 nucleotides line up with TRBD1. V was clipped by 2 bases and J by 2 bases; unmatched bases: 0. In germline, CDR1 is SNHLY, CDR2 FYNNEI. CDR3 length equals 13 residues. Here the CDR3 DNA reads TGTGCCAGCAGTGAACAGGGGGCCTACGAGCAGTACTTC. It codes for CASSEQGAYEQYF.

The rearrangement uses TRBV19 and TRBJ1-4; D ambiguous. CDR3 size: 13 residues. Germline V gene sequence: CDR1 LNHDA, CDR2 SQIVND (reference sequence). V was clipped by 5 bases and J by 3 bases, with 7 bases between them. The CDR3 is CASSVNSNEKLFF. The CDR3 DNA follows: TGTGCCAGTAGTGTAAACTCTAATGAAAAACTGTTTTTT. The complete variable domain, with remaining parts taken from reference TRBV19 and TRBJ1-4, reads DGGITQSPKYLFRKEGQNVTLSCEQNLNHDAMYWYRQDPGQGLRLIYYSQIVNDFQKGDIAEGYSVSREKKESFPLTVTSAQKNPTAFYLCASSVNSNEKLFFGSGTQLSVL.

The chain joins TRBV19 to TRBJ2-7, with D unclear. Per germline, CDR1 LNHDA and CDR2 SQIVND (reference sequence). The V gene lost 1 base and the J gene lost 2 bases, with 6 bases spanning the gap. The CDR3 sequence is 13 residues long. For the CDR3, the DNA is TGTGCCAGTAGTATAGGACCCGCCTACGAGCAGTACTTC. This codes for CASSIGPAYEQYF.

The rearrangement uses TRBV6-4 and TRBJ1-4; D remains unclear. The CDR3 sequence is 13 residues long. Germline V gene sequence: CDR1 MRHNA, CDR2 SNTAGT. V was shortened by 8 bases and J by 3 bases, with 10 bases between the two germline ends. This CDR3 reads CASSIGANEKLFF. Here the CDR3 DNA reads TGTGCCAGCTCCATAGGAGCTAATGAAAAACTGTTTTTT.

The genes are TRBV7-2 and TRBJ2-5; maybe TRBD1 (6 bases). CDR3 length equals 14 residues. From germline, CDR1 is SGHTA and CDR2 FQGNSA. Deletions cut 4 bases from V and 5 bases from J, with 14 bases between. CDR3 amino acids: CASSSKQGLETQYF. The DNA for the CDR3 is TGTGCCAGCAGCTCTAAACAGGGCCTTGAGACCCAGTACTTC. Full variable domain (rest looked up from reference TRBV7-2 and TRBJ2-5): GAGVSQSPSNKVTEKGKDVELRCDPISGHTALYWYRQSLGQGLEFLIYFQGNSAPDKSGLPSDRFSAERTGGSVSTLTIQRTQQEDSAVYLCASSSKQGLETQYFGPGTRLLVL.

The V call is TRBV2, the J call TRBJ2-1, with TRBD2 matching over 7 bases. The CDR3 has 15 amino acids. In germline, CDR1 is SNHLY, CDR2 FYNNEI. The V gene end was trimmed by 0 bases and the J gene end by 5 bases; junction bases not matched to a gene: 4. The CDR3, as DNA: TGTGCCAGCAGTGAAGCTACGACTAGCAACAATGAGCAGTTCTTC. Protein: CASSEATTSNNEQFF.

This clone was found once. J is TRBJ1-1 and V is TRBV10-1; the D gene is possibly TRBD1 (5 bases). Germline CDR1 is WNHNN and CDR2 is SYGVQD (reference sequence). V lost 0 bases and J 7 bases, leaving 12 bases between the germline ends. CDR3 size: 14 residues. Here the CDR3 reads CASSESGTGHEAFF. DNA of the CDR3: TGCGCCAGCAGTGAGTCTGGAACAGGACATGAAGCTTTCTTT.